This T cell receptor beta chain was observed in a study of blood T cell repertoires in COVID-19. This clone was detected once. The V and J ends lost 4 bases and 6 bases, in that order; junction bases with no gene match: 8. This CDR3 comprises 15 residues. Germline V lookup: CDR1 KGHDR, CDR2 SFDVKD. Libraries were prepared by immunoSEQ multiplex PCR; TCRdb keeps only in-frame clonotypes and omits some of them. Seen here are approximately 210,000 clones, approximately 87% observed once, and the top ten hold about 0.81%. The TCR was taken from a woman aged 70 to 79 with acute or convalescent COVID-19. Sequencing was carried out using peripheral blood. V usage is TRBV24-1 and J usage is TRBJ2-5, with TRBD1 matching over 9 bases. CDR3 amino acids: CATSDLDRGKKTQYF. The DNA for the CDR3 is TGTGCCACCAGTGACTTGGACAGGGGAAAGAAGACCCAGTACTTC.